The next 23 T cell receptor beta chains were all read from a single sample in a study of vaccination effects on CD4 cells after COVID-19. Repertoires were generated with immunoSEQ multiplex PCR, while TCRdb's copy carries only in-frame clones and drops some. The profile shows 25,000 or so clones, over 55% of them singletons. Antigen-specific CD4+ T cells were first expanded with viral peptide pools by the ViraFEST assay and only then sequenced. Culture lasted around eleven days before CD4+ T cell isolation. Vaccine recipients had no previous SARS-CoV-2 infection; their nucleocapsid antibodies were negative. The antigens these receptors bind are not known. This material consisted of CD4+ T cells from PBMCs cultured with HCoV-OC43 spike peptides, taken before COVID-19 vaccination. Subset in this sample: HCoV-OC43 spike overlapping peptide pool stimulation. These TCRs come from a human donor who received a COVID-19 vaccine.

CDR3 sequence reads: CASSPVPPVEQYF. As DNA, the CDR3 is TGTGCCAGCAGCCCGGTCCCCCCGGTCGAGCAGTACTTC. The V call is TRBV3-1 (or the pseudogene TRBV3-2), the J call TRBJ2-7; unclear D gene. The germline gives CDR1 LGHDT, CDR2 YNNKEL (reference sequence). The CDR3 contains 13 residues. Deletions cut 4 bases from V and 6 bases from J, with 13 bases between.

The chain carries TRBV19 and TRBJ1-5; no definite D call. The germline CDR1 and CDR2 sequences are LNHDA and SQIVND (reference sequence). V lost 7 bases to trimming and J lost 6 bases, with 13 bases between them. This CDR3 is 13 amino acids long. The CDR3 coding sequence is TGTGCCAGTACCGGCGGGCGCACTCAGCCCCAGCATTTT. Protein: CASTGGRTQPQHF.

The CDR3 nucleotides read TGTGCCAGCGCCAGCGGACAGATTGGGCTGTTTTTT. This encodes CASASGQIGLFF. The chain has TRBV18 and TRBJ2-2; possible D gene TRBD1, 6 bases. This CDR3 region has 12 residues. Trimming took 8 bases from V and 13 from J, leaving 17 bases between them. CDR1 KGHSH and CDR2 LQKENI come from the germline V gene.

This clone was counted a single time. This chain links TRBV4-1 with TRBJ2-5; TRBD2 aligns across 7 bases. Germline values: CDR1 MGHRA, CDR2 YSYEKL. The CDR3 is 17 amino acids. V was pared by 4 bases and J by 0 bases, with 11 bases of the junction left unmatched. The DNA of the CDR3 is TGCGCCAGCAGCCGAGTTGGGGAGGGGACGTACCAAGAGACCCAGTACTTC. This sequence encodes CASSRVGEGTYQETQYF.

V gene TRBV6-5 combines with J gene TRBJ2-1, with 11 bases that match TRBD2. Looked up from germline, CDR1 is MNHEY and CDR2 is SVGAGI. After removal of 6 bases from V and 9 bases from J, the junction contained 10 bases not matched to a gene. The CDR3 is 15 residues long. The CDR3 protein is CASRGSSGGLGEQFF. CDR3 nucleotide sequence: TGTGCCAGCAGGGGATCTAGCGGGGGGTTGGGTGAGCAGTTCTTC.

The genes are TRBV2 and TRBJ1-1, with D perhaps TRBD1 (5 bases). V lost 7 bases and J 1 base, leaving 13 bases between the germline ends. The CDR3 contains 14 residues. CDR1 and CDR2 (germline): SNHLY, FYNNEI. The CDR3 DNA reads as TGTGCCAGCAACAGCAGGGCCGGGAACACTGAAGCTTTCTTT. This translates into CASNSRAGNTEAFF.

This clone has just one count. The rearrangement joins TRBV18 to TRBJ1-2, with D uncertain. CDR1 is KGHSH, CDR2 LQKENI, per germline. The CDR3 extends over 14 amino acids. V lost 0 bases, J lost 4 bases, and 9 bases lay in between. CDR3 amino acids: CASSPPDLTYGYTF. In DNA, the CDR3 is TGTGCCAGCTCACCACCGGACTTAACCTATGGCTACACCTTC.

V gene TRBV3-1 (or the pseudogene TRBV3-2) combines with J gene TRBJ1-2, with D hard to call. The CDR3 is 14 residues long. The germline V and J ends were trimmed by 1 base and 6 bases, with 12 bases remaining between them. Per the germline V gene, CDR1 is LGHDT and CDR2 is YNNKEL (reference sequence). CDR3 in DNA: TGTGCCAGCAGCCAAGTTATGGCAGGTGATGGCTACACCTTC. It translates to CASSQVMAGDGYTF.

The V call is TRBV5-1, the J call TRBJ2-7; possible D gene TRBD2, 6 bases. This CDR3 comprises 16 residues. The germline V gene encodes CDR1 SGHRS and CDR2 YFSETQ. Trimming cost V 0 bases and J 1 base, with 14 bases left between them. CDR3 bases: TGCGCCAGCAGCTTGGCCGGGGGAAAAATGTCCTACGAGCAGTACTTC. Its protein product is CASSLAGGKMSYEQYF. Together with reference TRBV5-1 and TRBJ2-7, the CDR3 gives the full variable domain: KAGVTQTPRYLIKTRGQQVTLSCSPISGHRSVSWYQQTPGQGLQFLFEYFSETQRNKGNFPGRFSGRQFSNSRSEMNVSTLELGDSALYLCASSLAGGKMSYEQYFGPGTRLTVT.

This chain joins TRBV5-5 and TRBJ1-5, with TRBD1 matching 8 bases. With V trimmed by 0 bases and J by 2 bases, 4 bases remained unmatched. This CDR3 is 16 amino acids long. Germline-derived CDR1 and CDR2 are SGHKS and YYEKEE (reference sequence). DNA for the CDR3: TGTGCCAGCAGCTTGGAAGGACAGGGCGGCAATCAGCCCCAGCATTTT. As protein: CASSLEGQGGNQPQHF. Using reference TRBV5-5 and TRBJ1-5 for the parts outside the CDR3, the full variable domain is DAGVTQSPTHLIKTRGQQVTLRCSPISGHKSVSWYQQVLGQGPQFIFQYYEKEERGRGNFPDRFSARQFPNYSSELNVNALLLGDSALYLCASSLEGQGGNQPQHFGDGTRLSIL.

This clone was found a few times. Written as DNA, the CDR3 is TGTGCCAGCTCCGACACGGTCAAACAGCCCCAGCATTTT. As protein: CASSDTVKQPQHF. This rearrangement joins TRBV19 to TRBJ1-5; D is undetermined. The V end was cut by 9 bases, the J end by 7 bases, with 16 bases between. Germline values: CDR1 LNHDA, CDR2 SQIVND (reference sequence). The CDR3 length is 13 residues.

This clone has a single count. This sequence joins TRBV19 and TRBJ2-7; possible D gene TRBD1, 5 bases. Trimming stripped 5 bases from V and 0 bases from J, with 14 bases between. Germline lookup yields CDR1 LNHDA and CDR2 SQIVND (reference sequence). The CDR3 extends over 15 amino acids. In DNA, the CDR3 is TGTGCCAGTAGTTCCTTAAGTAGGGGCTCCTACGAGCAGTACTTC. This gives the protein CASSSLSRGSYEQYF.

The CDR3 DNA sequence: TGCAGTGCTAGTAGGTCTAGCGGGAGCTCCTACGAGCAGTACTTC. It specifies CSASRSSGSSYEQYF. V usage is TRBV20-1 and J usage is TRBJ2-7; TRBD2 aligns across 10 bases. The CDR3 spans 15 residues. Trimming at V came to 3 bases and at J to 0 bases, leaving 5 bases not matched to a gene. CDR1 and CDR2 from the germline V gene are DFQATT and SNEGSKA (reference sequence).

The gene calls are TRBV5-1 and TRBJ1-2; D is unresolved. CDR1 SGHRS and CDR2 YFSETQ come from the germline V gene. The germline V and J ends were trimmed by 0 bases and 5 bases, with 11 bases remaining between them. The CDR3 loop spans 14 amino acids. For the CDR3, the DNA is TGCGCCAGCAGCTTGGCGGGTCGGTCTTATGGCTACACCTTC. Translating gives CASSLAGRSYGYTF.

This clone was counted between two and nine times. The rearrangement joins TRBV6-5 to TRBJ2-7; a possible D gene is TRBD2 (5 bases). The CDR3 sequence is 14 residues long. The V and J ends lost 9 bases and 2 bases respectively, with 17 bases between them. Germline CDR1 is MNHEY and CDR2 is SVGAGI. The CDR3: CASRRDTGAYEQYF. In DNA form, the CDR3 reads TGTGCCAGTCGACGGGATACCGGGGCCTACGAGCAGTACTTC.

This sequence joins TRBV7-9 and TRBJ2-1; TRBD1 matches 10 bases. This CDR3 spans 15 amino acids. Germline V gives CDR1 SEHNR, CDR2 FQNEAQ (reference sequence). J gave up 4 bases and V 5 bases, and 5 bases lay outside the gene matches. The CDR3 DNA reads TGTGCCAGCAGCCCACCGGGACAGGGGTACAATGAGCAGTTCTTC. Protein product: CASSPPGQGYNEQFF.

This chain joins TRBV11-2 and TRBJ2-7; tentatively, D is TRBD2 (5 bases). There are 13 residues in the CDR3. Germline V gene data show CDR1 as SGHAT and CDR2 as FQNNGV. The ends were cut back, 0 bases at V and 5 bases at J, with 8 bases in the middle. CDR3 region: CASSLDMRDEQYF. The CDR3 DNA reads TGTGCCAGCAGCTTAGATATGCGGGACGAGCAGTACTTC.

This clone was counted only a few times. This rearrangement joins TRBV5-4 to TRBJ2-7; the D gene is possibly TRBD2 (6 bases). Germline V CDR1 and CDR2: SGHNT, YYREEE (reference sequence). Trimming removed 4 bases at V and 2 bases at J, with 16 bases between. CDR3 size: 15 residues. In nucleotides, the CDR3 is TGTGCCAGCAGCCTGGGACTCGAACTTCCCTACGAGCAGTACTTC. Translating gives CASSLGLELPYEQYF.

This clone occurred once. The CDR3 sequence: CASSARGGSGNTIYF. The DNA of the CDR3 is TGTGCCAGCAGCGCCCGGGGGGGCTCTGGAAACACCATATATTTT. This chain links TRBV25-1 with TRBJ1-3, with D possibly TRBD1 on 5 matching bases. Germline loops: CDR1 MGHDK, CDR2 SYGVNS. V lost 6 bases, J lost 0 bases, and 12 bases lay in between. The CDR3 is made up of 15 amino acids.

A few counts support this clone. The rearrangement uses TRBV19 and TRBJ2-5; possible D gene TRBD2, 5 bases. Looked up from germline, CDR1 is LNHDA and CDR2 is SQIVND (reference sequence). V lost 3 bases to trimming and J lost 4 bases, with 9 bases between them. The CDR3 extends over 13 amino acids. The CDR3 loop is CASSIPGIETQYF. CDR3 DNA sequence: TGTGCCAGTAGTATCCCGGGGATAGAGACCCAGTACTTC.

The chain has TRBV4-1 and TRBJ1-2; TRBD1 might be the D (5 bases). The V end was cut by 0 bases, the J end by 8 bases, with 16 bases between. Germline assignment: CDR1 MGHRA and CDR2 YSYEKL. This CDR3 is built from 15 residues. CDR3 amino acids: CASSQDPGAAGGYTF. The CDR3, as DNA: TGCGCCAGCAGCCAAGATCCCGGGGCAGCTGGGGGCTACACCTTC.

The CDR3 DNA follows: TGTGCCAGCTCACCACAGGGACAGGGGGCTGGGGAGCAGTACTTC. It codes for CASSPQGQGAGEQYF. This rearrangement joins TRBV18 to TRBJ2-7; 12 bases line up with TRBD1. The CDR3 runs to 15 residues. Trimming took 1 base from V and 7 from J; bases not matched to a gene: 5. The V gene's germline CDR1 is KGHSH and CDR2 LQKENI.

The gene calls are TRBV4-2 and TRBJ2-3, with D unresolved. CDR3 length: 15 amino acids. The germline gives CDR1 LGHNA, CDR2 YNFKEQ. Trimming cost V 6 bases and J 1 base, with 14 bases left between them. CDR3 region: CASSQTSSGTDTQYF. CDR3 nucleotides: TGTGCCAGCAGTCAAACTTCTTCTGGCACAGATACGCAGTATTTT.